This TCR beta chain was captured by sequencing in a study of a mutant IDH1 vaccine in newly diagnosed glioma. Findings of the study overall: Pseudoprogression seemed unrelated to changes in top peripheral T cell clonotypes.

Comment on this clone: The antigen is undetermined.

Only in-frame clones appear in the TCRdb table, and some are missing; sequencing was by immunoSEQ multiplex PCR. The sample includes 40,000 to 45,000 clones, 82% of them seen just once. CDR3 length equals 14 residues. Germline V gene sequence: CDR1 SNHLY, CDR2 FYNNEI. The V end was cut by 4 bases, the J end by 0 bases, with 10 bases between. Time point indicated: week 47, end of study. What each vaccine dose contained was 300 ug of mutant IDH1 20-mer peptide, accompanied by topical imiquimod. The sequence came from a man between 18 and 35 years old with glioma. Some clones in this sample may be carry-over from other donors' samples. The V and J genes are TRBV2 and TRBJ2-7; D is unclear. Sequenced material: PBMCs, taken from a glioma patient whose treatment included an IDH1 peptide vaccine. The CDR3 nucleotides are TGTGCCAGCAGTGTAGCCACAGTCTCCTACGAGCAGTACTTC. This sequence encodes CASSVATVSYEQYF.